This entry is about one T cell receptor (beta chain). The record originates from a study of blood T cell repertoires in COVID-19. About the research overall: Whether acute or convalescent, the COVID-19 samples came from the United States, Italy and Spain.

Method: immunoSEQ multiplex PCR; TCRdb's copy keeps in-frame clones and lacks some. The sample lists 150,000 or so clones, approximately 86% occurring once. The receptor comes from a man aged 55 to 70 with acute or convalescent COVID-19. Sequenced material: peripheral blood.

CDR3 nucleotide sequence: TGCGCCAGCAGCTTGGAGCCACCGAGCAATGAGCAGTTCTTC. Its translation is CASSLEPPSNEQFF. The chain couples TRBV5-1 to TRBJ2-1; D gene unclear. Per the germline V gene, CDR1 is SGHRS and CDR2 is YFSETQ. The CDR3 spans 14 residues. The germline V and J ends were trimmed by 0 bases and 6 bases, with 10 bases remaining between them. The whole variable domain, filled in from reference TRBV5-1 and TRBJ2-1, reads KAGVTQTPRYLIKTRGQQVTLSCSPISGHRSVSWYQQTPGQGLQFLFEYFSETQRNKGNFPGRFSGRQFSNSRSEMNVSTLELGDSALYLCASSLEPPSNEQFFGPGTRLTVL.